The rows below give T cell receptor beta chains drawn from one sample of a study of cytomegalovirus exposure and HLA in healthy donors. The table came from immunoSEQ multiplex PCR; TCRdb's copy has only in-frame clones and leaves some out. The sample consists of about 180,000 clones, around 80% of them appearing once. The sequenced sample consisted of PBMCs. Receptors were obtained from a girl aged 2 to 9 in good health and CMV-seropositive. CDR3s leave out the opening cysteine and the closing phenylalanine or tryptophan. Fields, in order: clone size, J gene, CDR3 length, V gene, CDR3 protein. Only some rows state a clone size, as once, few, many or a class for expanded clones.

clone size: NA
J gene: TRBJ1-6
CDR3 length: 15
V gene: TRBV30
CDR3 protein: AWSVGRGSSYNSPLH

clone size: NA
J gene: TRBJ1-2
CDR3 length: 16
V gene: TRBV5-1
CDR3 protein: ASSLAGQGLLPNYGYT

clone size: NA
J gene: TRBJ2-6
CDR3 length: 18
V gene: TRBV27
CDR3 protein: ASSFSDRVFSITGANVLT

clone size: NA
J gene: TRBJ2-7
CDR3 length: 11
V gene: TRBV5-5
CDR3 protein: ASSLISSYEQY

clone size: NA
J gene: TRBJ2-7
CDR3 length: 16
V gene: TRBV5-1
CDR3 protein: ASSLGTGTTTSRLSRY

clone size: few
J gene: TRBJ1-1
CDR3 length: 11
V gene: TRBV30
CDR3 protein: AWRGQVNTEAF

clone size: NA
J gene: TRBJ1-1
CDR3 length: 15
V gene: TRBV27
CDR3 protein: ASSLSKQGAAFTEAF

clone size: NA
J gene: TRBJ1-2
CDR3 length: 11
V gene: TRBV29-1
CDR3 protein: SALQGPSYGYT

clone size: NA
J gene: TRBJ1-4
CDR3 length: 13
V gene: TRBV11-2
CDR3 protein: ASSPWTGGDEKLF

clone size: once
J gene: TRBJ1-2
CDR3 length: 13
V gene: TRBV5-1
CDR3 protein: ARYQGGKLDYGYT

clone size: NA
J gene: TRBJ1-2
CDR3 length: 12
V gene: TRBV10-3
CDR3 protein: AISVDSARYGYT

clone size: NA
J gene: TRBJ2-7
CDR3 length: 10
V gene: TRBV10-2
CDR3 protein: ASEGGEAEQY

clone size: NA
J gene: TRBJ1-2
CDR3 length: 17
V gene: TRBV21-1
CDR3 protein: ASSTNGGDRGGEEGGYT

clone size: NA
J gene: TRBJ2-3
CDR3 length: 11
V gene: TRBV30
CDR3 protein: AWSVLYGYTQY

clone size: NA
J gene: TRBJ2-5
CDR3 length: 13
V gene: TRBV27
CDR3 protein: ASSSTSGRRETQY

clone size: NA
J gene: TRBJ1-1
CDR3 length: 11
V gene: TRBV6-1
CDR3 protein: ASSVNRGTEAF

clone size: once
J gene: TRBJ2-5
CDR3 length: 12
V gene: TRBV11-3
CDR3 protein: ASRSTSGQETQY

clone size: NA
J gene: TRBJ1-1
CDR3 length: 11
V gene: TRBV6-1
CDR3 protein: ASRPQGYTEAF

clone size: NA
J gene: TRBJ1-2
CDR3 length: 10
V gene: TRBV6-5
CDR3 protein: ASSQNNYGYT

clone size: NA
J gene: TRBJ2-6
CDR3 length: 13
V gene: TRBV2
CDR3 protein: ASSKQVPGANVLT

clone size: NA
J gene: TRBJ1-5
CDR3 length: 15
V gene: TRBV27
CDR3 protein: ASSSGHLREVDQPQH

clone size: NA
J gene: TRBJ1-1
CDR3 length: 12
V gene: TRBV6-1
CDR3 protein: ASVRGQGVSSAF

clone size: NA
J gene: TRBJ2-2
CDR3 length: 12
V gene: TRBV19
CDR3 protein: ASSQRANTGELF

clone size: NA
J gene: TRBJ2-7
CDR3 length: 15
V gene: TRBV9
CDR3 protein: ASSPKQGTGGFYEQY

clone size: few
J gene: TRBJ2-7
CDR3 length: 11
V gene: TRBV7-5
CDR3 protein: ARSCPPSSEQY

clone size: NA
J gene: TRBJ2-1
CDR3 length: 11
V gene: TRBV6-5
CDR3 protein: ASSHKAINEQF

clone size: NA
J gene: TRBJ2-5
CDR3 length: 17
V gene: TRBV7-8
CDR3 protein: ASSPRIGTSGRPRETQY

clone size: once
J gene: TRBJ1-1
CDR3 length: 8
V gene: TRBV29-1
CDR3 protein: SVGGAEAF

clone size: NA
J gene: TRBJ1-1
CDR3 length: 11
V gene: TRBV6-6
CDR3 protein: ASSTGTYTEAF

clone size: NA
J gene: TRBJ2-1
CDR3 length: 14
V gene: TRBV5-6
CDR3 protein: ASSHTDSSSYNEQF

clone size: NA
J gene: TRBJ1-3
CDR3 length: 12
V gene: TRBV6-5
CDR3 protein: ASKQGMQGNTIY

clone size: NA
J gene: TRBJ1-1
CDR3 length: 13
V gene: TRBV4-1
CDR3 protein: ASSQTRTGATEAF

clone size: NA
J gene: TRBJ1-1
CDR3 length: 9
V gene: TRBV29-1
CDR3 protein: SVLLNTEAF

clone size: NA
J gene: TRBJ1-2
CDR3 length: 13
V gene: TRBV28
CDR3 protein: ASRSVGTSNYGYT

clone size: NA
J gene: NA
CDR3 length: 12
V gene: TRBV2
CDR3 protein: ASLLRTSTYEQY

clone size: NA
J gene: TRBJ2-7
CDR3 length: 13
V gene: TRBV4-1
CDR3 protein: ASSPAQTARGEQY

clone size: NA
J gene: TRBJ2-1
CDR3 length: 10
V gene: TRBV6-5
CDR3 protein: ASTGTLNEQF

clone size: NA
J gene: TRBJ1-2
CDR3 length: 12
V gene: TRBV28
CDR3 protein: ASSPDWGGYGYT

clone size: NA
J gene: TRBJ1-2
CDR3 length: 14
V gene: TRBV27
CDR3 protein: ASSPSQGIVNYGYT

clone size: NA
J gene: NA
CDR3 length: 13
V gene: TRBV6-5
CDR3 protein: ASSYGVGRTYEQY

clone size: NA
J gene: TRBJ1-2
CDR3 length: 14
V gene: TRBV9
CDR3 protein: ASSVGQLRGFAGYT

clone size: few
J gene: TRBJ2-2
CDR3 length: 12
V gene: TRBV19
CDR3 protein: ASNRETNPGELF

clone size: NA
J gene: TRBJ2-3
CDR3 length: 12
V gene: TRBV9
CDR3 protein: ASSVRSSTDTQY

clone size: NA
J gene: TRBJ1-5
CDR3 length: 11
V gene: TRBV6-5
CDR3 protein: ASSRHINQPQH

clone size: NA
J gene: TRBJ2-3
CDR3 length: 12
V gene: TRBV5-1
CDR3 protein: ASSVGQPTDTQY

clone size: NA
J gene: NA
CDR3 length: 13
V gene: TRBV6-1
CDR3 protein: ASSASPGQVYEQY

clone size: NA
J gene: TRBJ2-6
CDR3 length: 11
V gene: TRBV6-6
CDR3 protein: ASHTARANVLT

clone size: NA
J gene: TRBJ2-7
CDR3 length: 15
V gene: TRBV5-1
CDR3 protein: ASSLARRPPYPPEQY